A single sample gave rise to the 17 T cell receptor beta chains below, sequenced in a study of T-cell memory formation after mild COVID-19. A single record per CDR3 protein comes from TCRdb applying MiXCR to the 5' RACE reads. The data hold fewer than 250,000 distinct CDR3 sequences, with less than 20% observed a single time. The sequencing input was PBMCs or a T cell subset sorted from them (not recorded which). The receptors shown here come from an adult woman who had mild COVID-19 (a few samples of this study predate the infection). Cell type and time point are not known.

The chain employs TRBV9 and TRBJ2-3, with D possibly being TRBD1 or TRBD2 (5 bases each). V gave up 5 bases and J gave up 10 bases, with 14 bases separating them. The CDR3 totals 12 residues. CDR1 is SGDLS and CDR2 is YYNGEE in the germline V gene. This CDR3 is CASRGFEGPQYF. As DNA, the CDR3 is TGTGCCAGCAGGGGATTCGAGGGACCGCAGTATTTT. Using reference TRBV9 and TRBJ2-3 for the parts outside the CDR3, the full variable domain is DSGVTQTPKHLITATGQRVTLRCSPRSGDLSVYWYQQSLDQGLQFLIQYYNGEERAKGNILERFSAQQFPDLHSELNLSSLELGDSALYFCASRGFEGPQYFGPGTRLTVL.

The chain uses TRBV4-2 and TRBJ1-2; D gene uncertain. The CDR3 is made up of 14 amino acids. V dropped 1 base and J dropped 6 bases, with 12 bases sitting between them. Germline CDR1 is LGHNA and CDR2 is YNFKEQ. The CDR3 region has the DNA TGTGCCAGCAGCCAAGTAGGGTATGGCGATGGCTACACCTTC. Its translation: CASSQVGYGDGYTF.

The chain recombines TRBV7-3 with TRBJ2-7, with D perhaps assigned TRBD1 or TRBD2 (5 bases each). The CDR3 runs to 13 residues. V lost 5 bases and J lost 5, with 13 bases in between. Germline assignment: CDR1 SGHTA and CDR2 FQGTGA. DNA of the CDR3: TGTGCCAGCAGCCCAGGGCCGGAGGACGAGCAGTACTTC. Its protein is CASSPGPEDEQYF.

V gene TRBV5-1 combines with J gene TRBJ1-1; 8 bases are shared with TRBD1. Trimming removed 2 bases from V and 2 bases from J; junction bases left unmatched: 2. Per germline, CDR1 SGHRS and CDR2 YFSETQ. The CDR3 runs to 14 residues. The CDR3: CASSFRGPNTEAFF. The DNA for the CDR3 is TGCGCCAGCAGCTTCAGGGGGCCTAACACTGAAGCTTTCTTT.

This clonotype has a handful of counts. The CDR3 here is CASSLGLAGVVNLNEQFF. The CDR3 nucleotides read TGTGCCAGCAGCTTAGGGCTAGCGGGAGTCGTGAACCTCAATGAGCAGTTCTTC. The chain has TRBV7-2 and TRBJ2-1; TRBD2 aligns across 10 bases. Per the germline V gene, CDR1 is SGHTA and CDR2 is FQGNSA. CDR3 length: 18 residues. V lost 1 base to trimming and J lost 6 bases; unmatched junction nucleotides: 12.

This clonotype was counted at least ten times. The V and J genes are TRBV19 and TRBJ2-7, with 11 bases aligning to TRBD1. The junction had 6 bases not matched to a gene; V was cut back by 3 bases and J by 8 bases. The CDR3 length is 14 residues. Germline assignment: CDR1 LNHDA and CDR2 SQIVND (reference sequence). This chain's CDR3 is CASSIGTGGMKQYF. CDR3 in DNA: TGTGCCAGTAGTATCGGGACAGGGGGAATGAAGCAGTACTTC.

This clonotype has a count of ten or more. This chain links TRBV24-1 with TRBJ2-1; 10 bases are a match to TRBD2. V lost 4 bases to trimming and J lost 5 bases; unmatched junction nucleotides: 4. The CDR3 is 15 residues long. Germline lookup yields CDR1 KGHDR and CDR2 SFDVKD. As DNA, the CDR3 is TGTGCCACCAGTGACGCAGCGGGAGGGAACAATGAGCAGTTCTTC. Translating gives CATSDAAGGNNEQFF.

This clonotype occurred a few times. The rearrangement joins TRBV24-1 to TRBJ2-2; 7 bases are a match to TRBD1. This CDR3 has 15 residues. Germline CDR1 and CDR2: KGHDR and SFDVKD. The ends lost 9 bases at V and 7 bases at J; junction bases unmatched: 13. CDR3 in amino acids: CATAPRGLTGGELFF. In DNA, the CDR3 is TGTGCCACCGCACCGAGGGGGCTAACCGGCGGGGAGCTGTTTTTT.

Only a few counts were recorded for this clonotype. This chain connects TRBV5-1 to TRBJ2-7, with 7 bases that match TRBD2. Germline V gives CDR1 SGHRS, CDR2 YFSETQ. The V segment lost 4 bases and the J segment 4 bases; nucleotides outside the gene matches: 8. The CDR3 covers 14 residues. CDR3 loop: CASSPGGDAYEQYF. CDR3 DNA: TGCGCCAGCAGCCCTGGGGGGGATGCGTACGAGCAGTACTTC.

This clonotype turned up a few times. This chain uses TRBV2 with TRBJ2-3, with unresolved D. Germline-derived CDR1 and CDR2 are SNHLY and FYNNEI. V was pared by 3 bases and J by 2 bases, with 3 bases between. CDR3 length equals 12 residues. CDR3 in amino acids: CASSDFTDTQYF. The CDR3 region has the DNA TGTGCCAGCAGTGACTTCACAGATACGCAGTATTTT.

This clonotype was detected only a few times. This rearrangement joins TRBV6-6 to TRBJ2-7; D gene uncertain. V lost 6 bases and J lost 4, with 7 bases in between. Germline CDR1 MNHNY, CDR2 SVGAGI (reference sequence). This CDR3 spans 11 amino acids. In nucleotides, the CDR3 is TGTGCCAGCAGCCAGTGGTACGAGCAGTACTTC. This gives the protein CASSQWYEQYF.

CDR3 DNA sequence: TGTGCCAGCAGTTACCCTGGGACAGAATTCTCCTACGAGCAGTACTTC. Translated, it gives CASSYPGTEFSYEQYF. V usage is TRBV6-6 and J usage is TRBJ2-7, with 7 bases lining up with TRBD1. Looked up from germline, CDR1 is MNHNY and CDR2 is SVGAGI (reference sequence). CDR3 length equals 16 residues. With 2 bases clipped from V and 0 bases from J, the junction kept 7 bases outside the gene matches.

This clonotype came up a few times. This chain joins TRBV12-3 or TRBV12-4 and TRBJ2-1, with TRBD2 matching 12 bases. The CDR3 runs 20 residues. V was pared by 5 bases and J by 7 bases, with 21 bases of the junction left unmatched. The DNA for the CDR3 is TGTGCCAGCAGTCCTAGCTCCCTGACTAGCGGGAGCTATAAGTTGAATGAGCAGTTCTTC. Translating gives CASSPSSLTSGSYKLNEQFF.

Ten or more counts support this clonotype. This rearrangement joins TRBV7-9 to TRBJ2-2; a possible D gene is TRBD2 (6 bases). CDR3 length: 14 residues. Germline-derived CDR1 and CDR2 are SEHNR and FQNEAQ (reference sequence). V was clipped by 0 bases and J by 4 bases, with 6 bases between them. CDR3 coding DNA: TGTGCCAGCAGCTTAGCGGGGGGCACCGGGGAGCTGTTTTTT. Translated, it gives CASSLAGGTGELFF.

The V gene is TRBV4-3, the J gene TRBJ2-1, with D possibly TRBD2 on 6 matching bases. The germline V gene has CDR1 LGHNA and CDR2 YSLEER. The CDR3 totals 14 residues. With 2 bases removed from V and 9 bases from J, the gap between germline ends came to 14 bases. This CDR3 reads CASSQFEVGGEQFF. The CDR3 DNA sequence: TGCGCCAGCAGCCAATTTGAGGTGGGGGGTGAGCAGTTCTTC.

The chain employs TRBV5-1 and TRBJ1-4, with 8 bases lining up with TRBD1. Trimming at V came to 1 base and at J to 8 bases, leaving 7 bases not matched to a gene. The CDR3 loop spans 15 amino acids. Per the germline V gene, CDR1 is SGHRS and CDR2 is YFSETQ. DNA for the CDR3: TGCGCCAGCAGCTTGTCCGGGACAGGAAGCGAAAAACTGTTTTTT. Protein product: CASSLSGTGSEKLFF.

This clonotype was detected a few times. This chain joins TRBV2 and TRBJ2-1; no clear D. Germline CDR1 is SNHLY and CDR2 is FYNNEI. The CDR3 is 12 amino acids. V lost 1 base and J 12 bases, leaving 10 bases between the germline ends. CDR3 sequence (DNA): TGTGCCAGCAGTGAAGTCCCCCCCCCGCAGTTCTTC. This gives the protein CASSEVPPPQFF.